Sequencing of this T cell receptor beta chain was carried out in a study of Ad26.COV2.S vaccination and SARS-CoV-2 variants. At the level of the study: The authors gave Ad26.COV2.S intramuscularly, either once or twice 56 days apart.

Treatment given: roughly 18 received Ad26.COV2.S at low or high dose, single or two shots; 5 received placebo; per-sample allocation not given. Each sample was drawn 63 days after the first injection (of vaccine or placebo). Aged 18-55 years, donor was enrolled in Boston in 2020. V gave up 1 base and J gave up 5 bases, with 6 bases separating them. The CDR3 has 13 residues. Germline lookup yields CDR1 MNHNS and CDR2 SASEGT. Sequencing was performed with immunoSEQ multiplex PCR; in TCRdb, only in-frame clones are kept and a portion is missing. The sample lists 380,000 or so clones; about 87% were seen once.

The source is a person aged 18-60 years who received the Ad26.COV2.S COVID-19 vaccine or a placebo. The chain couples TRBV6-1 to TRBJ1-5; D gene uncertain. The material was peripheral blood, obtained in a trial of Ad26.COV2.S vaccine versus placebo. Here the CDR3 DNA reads TGTGCCAGCAGTGAAGAGATAGATCAGCCCCAGCATTTT. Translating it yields CASSEEIDQPQHF.